The 3 T cell receptor beta chains given below trace back to one sample, sequenced in a study of T-cell memory formation after mild COVID-19. TCRdb independently ran MiXCR on the 5' RACE reads; one entry per CDR3 protein. This table holds approximately 400,000 distinct CDR3 sequences, around 24% found once. The material sequenced was PBMCs or a T cell subset sorted from them (not recorded which). The receptors derive from an adult woman who had mild COVID-19 (a few samples of this study predate the infection). Cell type and time point are not known.

The rearrangement uses TRBV6-5 and TRBJ2-1, with 12 bases matching TRBD2. CDR3 size: 15 residues. Per germline, CDR1 MNHEY and CDR2 SVGAGI. Losses at the gene ends were 6 bases for V and 9 bases for J; bases not matched to a gene: 9. CDR3 residues: CASSSRLAGVGEQFF. CDR3 nucleotide sequence: TGTGCCAGCAGCTCCAGACTAGCGGGAGTGGGTGAGCAGTTCTTC.

The chain combines TRBV29-1 with TRBJ2-3, with D possibly TRBD1 on 5 matching bases. The CDR3 extends over 14 amino acids. V was shortened by 6 bases and J by 0 bases, with 13 bases between the two germline ends. CDR1 is SQVTM, CDR2 ANQGSEA, per germline. CDR3 DNA: TGCAGCGTGGGGCAAGGACGGAGCACAGATACGCAGTATTTT. This translates into CSVGQGRSTDTQYF.

V usage is TRBV27 and J usage is TRBJ2-3; possibly TRBD2 for D (5 bases). Germline loops: CDR1 MNHEY, CDR2 SMNVEV (reference sequence). Trimming removed 7 bases at V and 4 bases at J, with 15 bases between. The CDR3 length is 14 residues. In DNA form, the CDR3 reads TGTGCCAGCATCGACCTGGGAGTCGCAGATACGCAGTATTTT. Its protein product is CASIDLGVADTQYF.